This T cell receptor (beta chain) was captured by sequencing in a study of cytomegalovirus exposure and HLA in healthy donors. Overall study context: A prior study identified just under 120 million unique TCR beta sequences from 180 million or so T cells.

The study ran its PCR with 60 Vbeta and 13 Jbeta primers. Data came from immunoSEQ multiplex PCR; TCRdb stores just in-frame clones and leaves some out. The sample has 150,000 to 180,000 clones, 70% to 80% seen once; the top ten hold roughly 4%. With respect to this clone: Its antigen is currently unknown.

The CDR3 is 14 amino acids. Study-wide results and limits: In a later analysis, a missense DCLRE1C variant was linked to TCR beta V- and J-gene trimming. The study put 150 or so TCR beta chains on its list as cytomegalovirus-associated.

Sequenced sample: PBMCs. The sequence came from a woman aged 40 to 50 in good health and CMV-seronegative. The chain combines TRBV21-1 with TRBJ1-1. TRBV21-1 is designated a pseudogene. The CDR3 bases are TGTGCCAGCAGCAAACTGGGGGGGAACACTGAAGCTTTCTTT. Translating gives CASSKLGGNTEAFF.